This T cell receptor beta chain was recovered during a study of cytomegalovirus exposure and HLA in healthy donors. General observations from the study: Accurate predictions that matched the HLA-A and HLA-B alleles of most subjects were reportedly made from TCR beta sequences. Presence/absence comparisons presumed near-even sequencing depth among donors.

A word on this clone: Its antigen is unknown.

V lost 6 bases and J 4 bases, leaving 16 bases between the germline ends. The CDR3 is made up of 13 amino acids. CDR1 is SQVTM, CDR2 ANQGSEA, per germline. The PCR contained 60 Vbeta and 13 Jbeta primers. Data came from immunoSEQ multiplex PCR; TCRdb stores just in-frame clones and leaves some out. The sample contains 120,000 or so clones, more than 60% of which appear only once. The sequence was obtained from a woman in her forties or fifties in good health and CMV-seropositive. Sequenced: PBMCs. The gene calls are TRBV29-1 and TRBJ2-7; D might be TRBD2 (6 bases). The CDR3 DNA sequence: TGCAGCGTAACAAGACTAGGCAGGTACGAGCAGTACTTC. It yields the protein CSVTRLGRYEQYF.